This T cell receptor beta chain derives from a study of T cells after yellow fever vaccination. Study-wide results and limits: The CD4 compartment and the CD8 compartment contained a small share of clonotypes in common. Most primary-vaccination clones reappeared after the booster (less than 98% CD4, roughly 88% CD8).

By 5'RACE template switching, TCR cDNA was produced, with a universal primer site and UMIs added in the process. From the 5' RACE reads, TCRdb called clonotypes with MiXCR, one entry per CDR3 protein. The repertoire includes around 120,000 distinct CDR3 sequences, about 15% of them detected once, and roughly 41% sits in the top ten. The germline CDR1 and CDR2 sequences are MNHNS and SASEGT. The junction had 4 bases not matched to a gene; V was cut back by 6 bases and J by 6 bases. CDR3 size: 13 residues. This clonotype was seen a few times. Its specificity is not known. The chain links TRBV6-1 to TRBJ2-2; TRBD1 agrees at 7 bases. This specimen consisted of CD8+ T cells sorted from PBMCs, obtained 5 days after the yellow fever booster vaccination. The TCR sequence derives from a man between 18 and 29 years old who received the YFV17D yellow fever vaccine. The CDR3 sequence is CASRRTGAGELFF. In nucleotides, the CDR3 is TGTGCCAGCAGGCGCACAGGGGCCGGGGAGCTGTTTTTT.